This T cell receptor beta chain was profiled in a study of blood T cell repertoires in COVID-19. Study overall: Some COVID-19 samples were acute and others convalescent; all came from the United States, Italy and Spain.

Assignments of participants to cohorts depended upon their own reported clinical history. This clone was picked up a small number of times. Study processing details: The assay estimated nucleated cells by amplifying reference gene primers. Data came from immunoSEQ multiplex PCR; TCRdb stores just in-frame clones and leaves some out. Clone size and V and J calls were adopted from that table, with D and trimming inferred from the DNA. The sample contains 250,000 to 350,000 clones, 90% of which appear only once. Sequencing was done on a sample of PBMCs or T cells enriched from blood (not recorded which). This sequence originates from a woman younger than 35 with acute COVID-19.

CDR3 DNA: TGCGCCAGCTCGGGGGGAACAAGCGACACCGGGGAGCTGTTTTTT. Protein sequence: CASSGGTSDTGELFF. The chain has TRBV4-1 and TRBJ2-2; 7 bases agree with TRBD2. This CDR3 region has 15 residues. Germline values: CDR1 MGHRA, CDR2 YSYEKL. Trimming took 8 bases from V and 3 from J; bases not matched to a gene: 9.